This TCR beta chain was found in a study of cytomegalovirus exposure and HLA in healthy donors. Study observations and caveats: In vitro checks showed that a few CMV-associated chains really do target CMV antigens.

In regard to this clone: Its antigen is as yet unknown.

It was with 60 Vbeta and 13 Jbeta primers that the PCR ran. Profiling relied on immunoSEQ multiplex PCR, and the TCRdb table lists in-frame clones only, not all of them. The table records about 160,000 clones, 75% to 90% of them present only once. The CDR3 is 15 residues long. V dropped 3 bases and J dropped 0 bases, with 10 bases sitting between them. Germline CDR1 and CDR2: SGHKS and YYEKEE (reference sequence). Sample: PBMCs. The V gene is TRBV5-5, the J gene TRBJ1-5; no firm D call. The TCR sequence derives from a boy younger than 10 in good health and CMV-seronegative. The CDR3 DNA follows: TGTGCCAGCAGCTGGGCGACGGTTAGCAATCAGCCCCAGCATTTT. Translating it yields CASSWATVSNQPQHF.